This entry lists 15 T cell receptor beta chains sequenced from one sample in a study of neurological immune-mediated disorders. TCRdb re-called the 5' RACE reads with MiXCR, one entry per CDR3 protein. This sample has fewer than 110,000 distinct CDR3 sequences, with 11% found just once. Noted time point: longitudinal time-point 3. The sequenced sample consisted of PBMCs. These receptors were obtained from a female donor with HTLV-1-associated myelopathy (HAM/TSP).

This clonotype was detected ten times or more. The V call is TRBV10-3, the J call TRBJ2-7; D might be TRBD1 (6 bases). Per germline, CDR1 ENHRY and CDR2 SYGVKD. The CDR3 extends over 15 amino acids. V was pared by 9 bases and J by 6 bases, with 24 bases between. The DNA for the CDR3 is TGTGCCATGGCACCGGGACAATCAGGAGCGCCCGAGCAGTACTTC. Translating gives CAMAPGQSGAPEQYF.

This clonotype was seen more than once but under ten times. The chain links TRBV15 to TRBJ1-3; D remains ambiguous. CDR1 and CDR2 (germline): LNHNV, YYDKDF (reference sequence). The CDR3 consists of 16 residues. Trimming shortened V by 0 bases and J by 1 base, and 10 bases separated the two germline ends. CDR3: CATSRDLEESGNTIYF. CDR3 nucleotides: TGTGCCACCAGCAGAGATTTGGAGGAATCTGGAAACACCATATATTTT.

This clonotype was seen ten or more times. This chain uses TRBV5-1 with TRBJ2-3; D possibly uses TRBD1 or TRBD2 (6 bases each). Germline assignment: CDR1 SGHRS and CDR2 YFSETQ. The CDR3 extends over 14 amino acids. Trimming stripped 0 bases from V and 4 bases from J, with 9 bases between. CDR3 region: CASSLGRGPDTQYF. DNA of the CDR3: TGCGCCAGCAGCTTGGGTCGGGGGCCAGATACGCAGTATTTT.

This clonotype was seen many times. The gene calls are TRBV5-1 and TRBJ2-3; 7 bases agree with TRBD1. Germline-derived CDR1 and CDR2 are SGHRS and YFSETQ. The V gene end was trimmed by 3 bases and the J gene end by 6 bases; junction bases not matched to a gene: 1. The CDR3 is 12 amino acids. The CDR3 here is CASSSTGDTQYF. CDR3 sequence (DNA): TGCGCCAGCAGCTCGACAGGGGATACGCAGTATTTT.

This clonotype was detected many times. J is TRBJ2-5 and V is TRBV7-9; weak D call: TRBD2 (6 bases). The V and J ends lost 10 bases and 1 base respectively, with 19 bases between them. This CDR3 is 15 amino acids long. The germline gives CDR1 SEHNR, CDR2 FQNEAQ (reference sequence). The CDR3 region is CAIEGSGEFQETQYF. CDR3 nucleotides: TGTGCCATCGAGGGGTCGGGGGAATTCCAAGAGACCCAGTACTTC.

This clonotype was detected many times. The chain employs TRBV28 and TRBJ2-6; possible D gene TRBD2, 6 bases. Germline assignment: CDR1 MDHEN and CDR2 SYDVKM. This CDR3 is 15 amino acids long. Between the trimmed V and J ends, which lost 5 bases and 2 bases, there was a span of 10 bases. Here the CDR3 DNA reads TGTGCCAGCAGTCTCCGGGGGACTGGGGCCAACGTCCTGACTTTC. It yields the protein CASSLRGTGANVLTF.

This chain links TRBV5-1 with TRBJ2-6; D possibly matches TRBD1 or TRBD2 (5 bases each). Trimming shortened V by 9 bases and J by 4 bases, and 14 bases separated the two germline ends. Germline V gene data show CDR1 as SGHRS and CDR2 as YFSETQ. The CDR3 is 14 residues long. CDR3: CATSYGAGANVLTF. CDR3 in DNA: TGCGCCACCTCCTACGGGGCCGGGGCCAACGTCCTGACTTTC. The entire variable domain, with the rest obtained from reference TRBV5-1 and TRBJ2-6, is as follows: KAGVTQTPRYLIKTRGQQVTLSCSPISGHRSVSWYQQTPGQGLQFLFEYFSETQRNKGNFPGRFSGRQFSNSRSEMNVSTLELGDSALYLCATSYGAGANVLTFGAGSRLTVL.

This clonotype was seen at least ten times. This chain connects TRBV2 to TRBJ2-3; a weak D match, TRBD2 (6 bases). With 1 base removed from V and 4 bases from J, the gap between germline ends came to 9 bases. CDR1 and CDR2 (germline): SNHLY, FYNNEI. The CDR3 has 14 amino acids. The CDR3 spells CASSEGEAADTQYF. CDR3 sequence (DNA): TGTGCCAGCAGTGAAGGGGAGGCAGCAGATACGCAGTATTTT.

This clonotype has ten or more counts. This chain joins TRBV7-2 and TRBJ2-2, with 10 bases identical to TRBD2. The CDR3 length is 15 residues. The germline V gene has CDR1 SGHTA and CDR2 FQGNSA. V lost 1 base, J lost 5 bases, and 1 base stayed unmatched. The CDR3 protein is CASSLELAGTGELFF. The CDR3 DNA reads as TGTGCCAGCAGCTTAGAACTAGCGGGGACCGGGGAGCTGTTTTTT.

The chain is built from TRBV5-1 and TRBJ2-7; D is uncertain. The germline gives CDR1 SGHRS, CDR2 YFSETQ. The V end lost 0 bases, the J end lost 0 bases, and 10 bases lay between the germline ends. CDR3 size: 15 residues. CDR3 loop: CASSLGVYSSYEQYF. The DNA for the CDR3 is TGCGCCAGCAGCTTGGGCGTCTACAGCTCCTACGAGCAGTACTTC.

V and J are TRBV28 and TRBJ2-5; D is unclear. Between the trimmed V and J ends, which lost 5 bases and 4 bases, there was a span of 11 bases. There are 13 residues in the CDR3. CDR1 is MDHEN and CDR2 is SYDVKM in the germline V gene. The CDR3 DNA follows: TGTGCCAGCAGTCCGTACCTTAGAGAGACCCAGTACTTC. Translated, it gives CASSPYLRETQYF.

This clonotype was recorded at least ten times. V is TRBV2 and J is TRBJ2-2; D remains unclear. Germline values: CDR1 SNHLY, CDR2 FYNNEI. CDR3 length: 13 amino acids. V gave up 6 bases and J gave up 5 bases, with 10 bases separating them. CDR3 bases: TGTGCCAGCAGGACCGATAAGACCGGGGAGCTGTTTTTT. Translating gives CASRTDKTGELFF.

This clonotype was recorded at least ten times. The CDR3, as DNA: TGTGCCAGCAGCTCACAAAGGGGGCTTCGAGAGACCCAGTACTTC. Translated, it gives CASSSQRGLRETQYF. The rearrangement links TRBV7-2 to TRBJ2-5; TRBD1 agrees at 7 bases. The CDR3 sequence is 15 residues long. V gave up 4 bases and J gave up 4 bases; unmatched junction bases: 9. Germline V gene lookup returns CDR1 SGHTA and CDR2 FQGNSA. Full variable domain (missing parts from reference TRBV7-2 and TRBJ2-5): GAGVSQSPSNKVTEKGKDVELRCDPISGHTALYWYRQSLGQGLEFLIYFQGNSAPDKSGLPSDRFSAERTGGSVSTLTIQRTQQEDSAVYLCASSSQRGLRETQYFGPGTRLLVL.

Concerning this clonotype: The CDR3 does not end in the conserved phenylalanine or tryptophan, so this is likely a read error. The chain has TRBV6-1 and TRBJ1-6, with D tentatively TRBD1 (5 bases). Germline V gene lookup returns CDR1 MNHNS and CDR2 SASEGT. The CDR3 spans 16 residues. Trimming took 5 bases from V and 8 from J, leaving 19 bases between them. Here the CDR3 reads CASSPRDWTTYSPLHV. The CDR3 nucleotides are TGTGCCAGCAGTCCACGCGACTGGACAACTTATTCACCCCTCCACGTT.

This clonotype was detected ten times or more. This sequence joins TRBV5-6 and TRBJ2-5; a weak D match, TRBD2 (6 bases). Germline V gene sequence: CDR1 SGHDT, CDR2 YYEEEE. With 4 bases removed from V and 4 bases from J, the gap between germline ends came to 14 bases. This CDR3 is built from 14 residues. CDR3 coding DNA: TGTGCCAGCAGCCAGGGACTTGGGGGAGAGACCCAGTACTTC. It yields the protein CASSQGLGGETQYF.